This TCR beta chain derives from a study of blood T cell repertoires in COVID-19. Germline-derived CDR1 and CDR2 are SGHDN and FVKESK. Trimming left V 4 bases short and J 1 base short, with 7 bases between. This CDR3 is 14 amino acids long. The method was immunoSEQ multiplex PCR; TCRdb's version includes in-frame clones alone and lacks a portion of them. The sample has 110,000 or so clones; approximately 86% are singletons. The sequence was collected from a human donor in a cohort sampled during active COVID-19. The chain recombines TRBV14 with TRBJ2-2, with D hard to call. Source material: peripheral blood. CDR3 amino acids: CASSLTRNTGELFF. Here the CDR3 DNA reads TGTGCCAGCAGCCTGACAAGGAACACCGGGGAGCTGTTTTTT.